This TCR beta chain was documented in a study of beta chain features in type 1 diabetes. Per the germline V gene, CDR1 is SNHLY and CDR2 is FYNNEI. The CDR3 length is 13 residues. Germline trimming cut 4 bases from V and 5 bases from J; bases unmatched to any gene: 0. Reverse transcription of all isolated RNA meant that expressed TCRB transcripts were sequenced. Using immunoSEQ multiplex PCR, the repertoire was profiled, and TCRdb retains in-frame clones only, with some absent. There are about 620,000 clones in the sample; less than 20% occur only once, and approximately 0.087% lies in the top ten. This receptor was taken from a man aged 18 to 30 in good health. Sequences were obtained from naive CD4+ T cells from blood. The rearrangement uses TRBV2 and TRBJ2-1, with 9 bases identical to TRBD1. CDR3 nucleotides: TGTGCCAGCAGTGGGGACAGGGACAATGAGCAGTTCTTC. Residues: CASSGDRDNEQFF.